The clone carrying this T cell receptor (beta chain) was found a few times. Its antigen is still unknown. This specimen belongs to a study of T-cell memory formation after mild COVID-19. Study background: TCR clusters largely stayed donor specific.

CDR1 is DFQATT, CDR2 SNEGSKA, per germline (reference sequence). The V end lost 3 bases, the J end lost 2 bases, and 10 bases lay between the germline ends. This CDR3 has 13 residues. Study-level findings and limits: The study detected some responding clones in pre-infection memory, suggesting cross-reactive memory joined. There was a balanced CD4/CD8 profile in clones contracting day 15 to 85, and later expanders leaned CD4+. What remained unconfirmed was the SARS-CoV-2 specificity of second-wave clones peaking on day 37.

MiXCR, applied by TCRdb to the 5' RACE reads, yields one record per CDR3 protein. The sample has 530,000 or so distinct CDR3 sequences; approximately 15% are singletons. Sequenced: PBMCs or a T cell subset sorted from them (not recorded which). The clonotype was recovered from an adult woman who had mild COVID-19 (a few samples of this study predate the infection). Cell type and time point are not known. V is TRBV20-1 and J is TRBJ1-2; no firm D call. The CDR3 sequence is CSASVPLNYGYTF. DNA of the CDR3: TGCAGTGCTAGTGTACCCTTAAACTATGGCTACACCTTC.